Described below is a single T cell receptor (beta chain) sequence and its context. The table came from immunoSEQ multiplex PCR; TCRdb's copy has only in-frame clones and leaves some out. The top ten clones hold about 5% of a sample with about 13,000 clones, around 78% of them seen once. The sample comes from a study of T cell repertoires in ileal Crohn's disease. Study summary: M6 samples are neoterminal ileum biopsies from postoperative colonoscopy.

The time point: neoterminal ileum biopsy at postoperative endoscopy, about 6 months after surgery. The CDR3 is made up of 11 amino acids. The J segment lost 13 bases and the V segment lost 4 bases, leaving 8 bases of the junction unmatched. Germline assignment: CDR1 SGHRS and CDR2 YFSETQ. The TCR sequence derives from an adult with Crohn's disease. Sequencing was done on a sample of ileal tissue. This chain connects TRBV5-1 to TRBJ2-7, with 7 bases that match TRBD1. The chain's CDR3 is CASSPQTGRYF. DNA of the CDR3: TGCGCCAGCAGCCCGCAGACAGGGCGCTACTTC. The complete variable domain, with remaining parts taken from reference TRBV5-1 and TRBJ2-7, reads KAGVTQTPRYLIKTRGQQVTLSCSPISGHRSVSWYQQTPGQGLQFLFEYFSETQRNKGNFPGRFSGRQFSNSRSEMNVSTLELGDSALYLCASSPQTGRYFGPGTRLTVT.